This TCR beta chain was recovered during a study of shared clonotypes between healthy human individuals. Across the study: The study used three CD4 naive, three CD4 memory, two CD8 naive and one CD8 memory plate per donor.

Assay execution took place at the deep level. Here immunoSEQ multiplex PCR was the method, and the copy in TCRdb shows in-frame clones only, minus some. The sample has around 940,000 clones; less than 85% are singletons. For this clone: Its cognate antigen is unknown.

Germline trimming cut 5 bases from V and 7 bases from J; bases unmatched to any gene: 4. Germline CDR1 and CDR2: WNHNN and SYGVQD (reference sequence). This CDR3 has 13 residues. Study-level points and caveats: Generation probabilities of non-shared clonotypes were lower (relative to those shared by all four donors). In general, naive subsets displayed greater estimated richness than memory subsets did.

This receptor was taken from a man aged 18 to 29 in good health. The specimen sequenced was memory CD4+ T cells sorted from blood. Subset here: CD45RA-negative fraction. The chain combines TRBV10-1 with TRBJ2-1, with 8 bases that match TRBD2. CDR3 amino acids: CASSSGSLNEQFF. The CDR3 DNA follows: TGCGCCAGCAGTAGCGGGAGCTTGAATGAGCAGTTCTTC.